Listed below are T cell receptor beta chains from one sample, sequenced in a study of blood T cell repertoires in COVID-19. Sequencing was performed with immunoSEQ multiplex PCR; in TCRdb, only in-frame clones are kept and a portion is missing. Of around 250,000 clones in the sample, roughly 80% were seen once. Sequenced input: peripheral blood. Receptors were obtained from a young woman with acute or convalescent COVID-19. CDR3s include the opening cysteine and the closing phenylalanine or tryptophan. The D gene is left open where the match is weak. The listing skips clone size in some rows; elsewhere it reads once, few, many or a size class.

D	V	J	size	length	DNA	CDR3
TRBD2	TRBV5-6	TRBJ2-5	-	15	TGTGCCAGCAGCAAAGGACTAGCGGGAGATCAGACCCAGTACTTC	CASSKGLAGDQTQYF
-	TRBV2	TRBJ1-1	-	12	TGTGCCAGCAGTGAAGGTCGCACTGAAGCTTTCTTT	CASSEGRTEAFF
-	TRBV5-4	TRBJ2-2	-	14	TGTGCCAGCAGCTTGACCAGGAACACCGGGGAGCTGTTTTTT	CASSLTRNTGELFF
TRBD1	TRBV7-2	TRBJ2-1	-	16	TGTGCCAGCAGCTTAGCTCCCGGGACAGGGGTTAATGAGCAGTTCTTC	CASSLAPGTGVNEQFF
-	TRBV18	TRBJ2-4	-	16	TGTGCCAGCTCACTATGGGTGGGCACGGCCAAAAACATTCAGTACTTC	CASSLWVGTAKNIQYF
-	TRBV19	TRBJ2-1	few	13	TGTGCCAGTAGTATAGGACCCTGGAGTGAGCAGTTCTTC	CASSIGPWSEQFF
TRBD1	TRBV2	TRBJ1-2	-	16	TGTGCCAGCAGTGATCGGTCGCAGGGGGTCTCTGGGGGCTACACCTTC	CASSDRSQGVSGGYTF
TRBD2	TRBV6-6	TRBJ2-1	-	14	TGTGCCAGCAGTACTAGCGGGGGATACAATGAGCAGTTCTTC	CASSTSGGYNEQFF
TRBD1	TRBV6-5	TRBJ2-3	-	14	TGTGCCAGCACAACGGGACAGGGATTCGATACGCAGTATTTT	CASTTGQGFDTQYF
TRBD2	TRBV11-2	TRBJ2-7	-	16	TGTGCCAGCAGCACAGGACTAGCGGGAGTGATGTACGAGCAGTACTTC	CASSTGLAGVMYEQYF
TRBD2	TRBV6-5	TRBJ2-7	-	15	TGTGCCAGCAGTTCTCCCGGGACTAGCAGTTACGAGCAGTACTTC	CASSSPGTSSYEQYF
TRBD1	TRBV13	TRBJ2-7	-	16	TGTGCCAGCAGCCAACCCACAGGGACAGGGCAGTCCGAGCAGTACTTC	CASSQPTGTGQSEQYF
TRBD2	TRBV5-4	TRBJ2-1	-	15	TGTGCCAGCAGCTTGGGTACTAGCGGGAGCAATGAGCAGTTCTTC	CASSLGTSGSNEQFF
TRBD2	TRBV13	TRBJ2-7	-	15	TGTGCCAGCAGTTTACTAGCGGGAGCGGGCTACGAGCAGTACTTC	CASSLLAGAGYEQYF
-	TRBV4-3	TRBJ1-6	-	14	TGCGCCAGCAGCCCCTGGGGGGGGCGCAACCCCCTCCACTTT	CASSPWGGRNPLHF
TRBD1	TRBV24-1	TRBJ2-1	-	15	TGTGCCACCAGTGATTTCGGACAGGGACCCAGCGAGCAGTTCTTC	CATSDFGQGPSEQFF
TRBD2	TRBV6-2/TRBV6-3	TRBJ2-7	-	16	TGTGCCAGCAGCCCACCCCCACTAGCGGGAGGGCTCGAGCAGTACTTC	CASSPPPLAGGLEQYF
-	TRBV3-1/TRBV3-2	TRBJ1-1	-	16	TGTGCCAGCAGCCGAACTAGTGGGGGCAAAAACACTGAAGCTTTCTTT	CASSRTSGGKNTEAFF
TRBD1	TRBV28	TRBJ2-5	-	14	TGTGCCAGCAGTTTAACAGGGGGCCCAGAGACCCAGTACTTC	CASSLTGGPETQYF
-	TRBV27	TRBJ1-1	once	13	TGTGCCAGCAGTTTAGCGAGGAACACTGAAGCTTTCTTT	CASSLARNTEAFF
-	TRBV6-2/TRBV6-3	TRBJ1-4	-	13	TGTGCCAGCAGTGTGACAGGCCCCCGAGAACTGTTTTTT	CASSVTGPRELFF
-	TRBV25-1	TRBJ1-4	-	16	TGTGCCAGCAGTGAATCTGCCCGTGGGGGACAAATGATCGTGTTTTTT	CASSESARGGQMIVFF
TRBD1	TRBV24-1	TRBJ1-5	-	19	TGTGCCACCAGTGATAGCGGACAGGGATCTTCCCATAGCAATCAGCCCCAGCATTTT	CATSDSGQGSSHSNQPQHF
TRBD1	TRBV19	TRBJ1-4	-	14	TGTGCCAGTAGCCCGGGACAGGGTGGTGAAAAACTGTTTTTT	CASSPGQGGEKLFF
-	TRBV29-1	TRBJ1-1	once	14	TGCAGCGTTGCAAGGGTGACAGGGAACACTGAAGCTTTCTTT	CSVARVTGNTEAFF
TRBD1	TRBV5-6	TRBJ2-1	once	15	TGTGCCAGCAGCTGGCCGGGACAGGGCTACAATGAGCAGTTCTTC	CASSWPGQGYNEQFF
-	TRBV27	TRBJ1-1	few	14	TGTGCCAGCAGCTTGACAGGCCTGAACACTGAAGCTTTCTTT	CASSLTGLNTEAFF
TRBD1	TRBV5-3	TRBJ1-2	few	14	TGTGCCAGAAGCGCAAGGACAGGGACCTCTTGCTACACCTTC	CARSARTGTSCYTF
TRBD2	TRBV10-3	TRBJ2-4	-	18	TGTGCCATCAGTCCCGGGACTAGCGGTTCCGGAGCCAAAAACATTCAGTACTTC	CAISPGTSGSGAKNIQYF
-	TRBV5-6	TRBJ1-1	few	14	TGTGCCAGCAGCTTGGTAGACAGGACGGCTGAAGCTTTCTTT	CASSLVDRTAEAFF
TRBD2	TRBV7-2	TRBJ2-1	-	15	TGTGCCAGCAGGCGAATAGCGGGAGGGAACAATGAGCAGTTCTTC	CASRRIAGGNNEQFF
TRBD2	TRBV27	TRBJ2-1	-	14	TGTGCCAGCAGGCCGGGACTAGCGCTCAATGAGCAGTTCTTC	CASRPGLALNEQFF
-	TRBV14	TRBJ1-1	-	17	TGTGCCAGCAGCCAGGATTGGACCCAACTAGAGAACACTGAAGCTTTCTTT	CASSQDWTQLENTEAFF
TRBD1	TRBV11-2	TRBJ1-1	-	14	TGTGCCAGCAGCGATAGGACAGGGAAAAGGGGAGCTTTCTTT	CASSDRTGKRGAFF
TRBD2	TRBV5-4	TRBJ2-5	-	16	TGTGCCAGCAGCACCCAGCTAGCGGGAGTTGGAGAGACCCAGTACTTC	CASSTQLAGVGETQYF
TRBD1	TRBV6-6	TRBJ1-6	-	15	TGTGCCAGCAGTCGACAGGGCTTGGATAATTCACCCCTCCACTTT	CASSRQGLDNSPLHF
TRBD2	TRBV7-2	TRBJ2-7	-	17	TGTGCCAGCAGCTTCTCCCTAGCGGGAGATGGGTCCTACGAGCAGTACTTC	CASSFSLAGDGSYEQYF
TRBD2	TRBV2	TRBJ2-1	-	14	TGTGCCTCGAGGGCGGGAGGGCCCGGGAATGAGCAGTTCTTC	CASRAGGPGNEQFF
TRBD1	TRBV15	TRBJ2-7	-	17	TGTGCCACCAGTCGTGAGGTTACTATGGGACAGTTCTACGAGCAGTACTTC	CATSREVTMGQFYEQYF
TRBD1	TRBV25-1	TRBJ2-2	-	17	TGTGCCAGCAGTGGGGGGCCCGGGACAGAGAACACCGGGGAGCTGTTTTTT	CASSGGPGTENTGELFF
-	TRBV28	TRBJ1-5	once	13	TGTGCCAGCAGTTTTTCGAGCAATCAGCCCCAGCATTTT	CASSFSSNQPQHF
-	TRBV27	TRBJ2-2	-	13	TGTGCCAGCACCGGGGGAATTCCCGGGGAGCTGTTTTTT	CASTGGIPGELFF
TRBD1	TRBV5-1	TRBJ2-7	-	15	TGCGCCAGCAGCTTGGGACAGGGGAGCTCCTACGAGCAGTACTTC	CASSLGQGSSYEQYF
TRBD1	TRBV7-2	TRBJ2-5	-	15	TGTGCCAGCAGCCGCCGGACAGGGTACCGATGGACCCAGTACTTC	CASSRRTGYRWTQYF
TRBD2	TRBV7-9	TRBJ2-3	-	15	TGTGCCAGCCAACTAGCGGGAGACCATATAGGTACGCAGTATTTT	CASQLAGDHIGTQYF